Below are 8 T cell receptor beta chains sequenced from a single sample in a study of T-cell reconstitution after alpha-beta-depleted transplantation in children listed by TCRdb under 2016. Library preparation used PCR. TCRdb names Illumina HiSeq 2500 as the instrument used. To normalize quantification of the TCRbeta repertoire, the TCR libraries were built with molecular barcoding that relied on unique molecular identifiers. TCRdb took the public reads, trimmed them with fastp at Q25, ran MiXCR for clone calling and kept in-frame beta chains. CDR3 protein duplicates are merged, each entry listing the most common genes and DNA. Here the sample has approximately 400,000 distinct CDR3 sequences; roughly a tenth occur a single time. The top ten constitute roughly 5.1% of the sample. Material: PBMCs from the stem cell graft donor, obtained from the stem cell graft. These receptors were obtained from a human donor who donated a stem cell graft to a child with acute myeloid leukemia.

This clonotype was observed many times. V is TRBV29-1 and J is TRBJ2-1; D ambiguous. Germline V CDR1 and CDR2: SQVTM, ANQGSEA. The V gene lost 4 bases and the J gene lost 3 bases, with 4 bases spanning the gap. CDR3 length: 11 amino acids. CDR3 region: CSVVFYNEQFF. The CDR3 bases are TGCAGCGTTGTGTTCTACAATGAGCAGTTCTTC.

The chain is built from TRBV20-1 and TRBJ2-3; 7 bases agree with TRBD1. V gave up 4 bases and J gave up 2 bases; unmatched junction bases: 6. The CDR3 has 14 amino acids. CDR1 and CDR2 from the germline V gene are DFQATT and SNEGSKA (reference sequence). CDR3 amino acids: CSAIGQVFTDTQYF. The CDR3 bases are TGCAGTGCTATTGGACAGGTATTCACAGATACGCAGTATTTT.

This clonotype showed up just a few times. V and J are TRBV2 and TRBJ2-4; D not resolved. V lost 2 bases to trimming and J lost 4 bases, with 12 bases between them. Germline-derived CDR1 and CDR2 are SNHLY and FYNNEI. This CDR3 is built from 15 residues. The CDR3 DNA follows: TGTGCCAGCAGTGAATATGGCAGCCTGAAAAACATTCAGTACTTC. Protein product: CASSEYGSLKNIQYF.

In DNA, the CDR3 is TGTGCCAGCTCAGGGGCAGAAAACTATGGCTACACCTTC. Translated, it gives CASSGAENYGYTF. The chain combines TRBV18 with TRBJ1-2, with a weak D call TRBD1 (5 bases). Germline V gene lookup returns CDR1 KGHSH and CDR2 LQKENI. The CDR3 contains 13 residues. V was pared by 5 bases and J by 2 bases, with 9 bases between.

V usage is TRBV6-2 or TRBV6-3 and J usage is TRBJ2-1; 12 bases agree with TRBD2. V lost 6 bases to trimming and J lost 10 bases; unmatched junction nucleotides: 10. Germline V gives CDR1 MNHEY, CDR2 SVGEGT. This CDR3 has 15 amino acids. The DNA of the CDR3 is TGTGCCAGCAGCAAACTAGCGGGAGGAGGACGGGAGCAGTTCTTC. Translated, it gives CASSKLAGGGREQFF.

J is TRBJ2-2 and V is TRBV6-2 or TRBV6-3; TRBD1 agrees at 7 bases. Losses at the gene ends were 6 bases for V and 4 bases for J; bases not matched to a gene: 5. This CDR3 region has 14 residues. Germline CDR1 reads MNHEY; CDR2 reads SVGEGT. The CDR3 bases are TGTGCCAGCAGCCCGGGACAGCGCACCGGGGAGCTGTTTTTT. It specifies CASSPGQRTGELFF.

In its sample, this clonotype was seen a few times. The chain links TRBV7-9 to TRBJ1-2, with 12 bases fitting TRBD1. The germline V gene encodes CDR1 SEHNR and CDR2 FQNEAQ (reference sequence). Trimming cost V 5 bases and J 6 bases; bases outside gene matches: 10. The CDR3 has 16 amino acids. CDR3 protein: CASSHAMGQGAHGYTF. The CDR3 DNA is TGTGCCAGCAGCCACGCCATGGGACAGGGGGCGCATGGCTACACCTTC.

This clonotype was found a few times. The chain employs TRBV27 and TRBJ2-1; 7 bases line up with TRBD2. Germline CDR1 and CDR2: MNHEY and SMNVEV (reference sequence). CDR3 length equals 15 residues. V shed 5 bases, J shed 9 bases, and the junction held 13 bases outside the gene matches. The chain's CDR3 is CASSTALGGQGEQFF. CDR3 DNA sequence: TGTGCCAGCAGTACCGCCCTGGGAGGGCAGGGTGAGCAGTTCTTC.